This T cell receptor beta chain comes out of a study of blood T cells in healthy people across ages. A second PCR, run for about 7 to 11 cycles, used a sample-barcoded 5' primer plus a J-beta primer mix. A single record per CDR3 protein comes from TCRdb applying MiXCR to the 5' RACE reads. Of approximately 790,000 distinct CDR3 sequences in the sample, approximately 67% were seen once. The CDR3 consists of 15 residues. The J segment lost 7 bases and the V segment lost 1 base, leaving 5 bases of the junction unmatched. Germline CDR1 and CDR2: MNHNY and SVGAGI (reference sequence). Source material: blood. V usage is TRBV6-6 and J usage is TRBJ2-1, with 9 bases aligning to TRBD2. The source of this sequence is a man aged 25-40 years in good health. The chain's CDR3 is CASSYFSGGPNEQFF. CDR3 in DNA: TGTGCCAGCAGTTACTTTAGCGGGGGCCCTAATGAGCAGTTCTTC.